This TCR beta chain stems from a study of graft-versus-host responses after intestinal transplantation (dated by TCRdb to the early 2020s). Some background on the complete study: The transplants that recipients received were multivisceral, liver-intestinal, or isolated intestinal. After intestinal transplantation, graft-versus-host and host-versus-graft alloreactive T cell clones were followed in the graft, circulation and bone marrow using bulk TCR-beta CDR3 sequencing. The cohort enrolled 20 to 30 intestinal transplant recipients including one retransplant, and a few patients lacking pretransplant specimens were excluded. Rather than being sequenced by the commercial service, samples from a few later patients were sequenced in-house on an Illumina MiSeq and processed with MiXCR. Donor T cell macrochimerism was defined as a peak of at least 4% donor T cells among recipient peripheral blood mononuclear cells. To identify alloreactive clones, pre-transplant mixed lymphocyte reaction products were sequenced and compared with unstimulated pre-transplant donor and recipient T cells. All recipients received anti-thymocyte globulin induction followed by maintenance tacrolimus and steroids for around three years.

The CDR3 spans 14 residues, from the cysteine through the phenylalanine. Left in the record is the CDR3 DNA by itself, 42 bases read in frame from the first base. Library generation was performed with the immunoSEQ multiplex PCR assay. Adaptive Biotechnologies carried out high-throughput TCR-beta CDR3 sequencing of genomic DNA for most patients. Per the original workflow: Adaptive's ImmunoSEQ software supplied the TCR sequencing data for 18 patients, while MiXCR and VDJtools were used to process a few other patients. CDR3 nucleotide sequences shared by donor and recipient were removed because the origin of these sequences could not be assigned. To count as alloreactive, a clone needed at least 2-fold expansion over unstimulated cells and a minimum CFSE-low frequency of 0.002% (template counts) or 0.001% (read counts). A clone was considered mappable if detected in the sequenced pre-transplant spleen, lymph node, or MLR CFSE-low populations of the donor or recipient. The cumulative frequency of alloreactive clones was calculated as a percentage of all sequences, weighted by copy number. Entries here come from immuneACCESS through TCRdb and include only in-frame sequences with V and J called. Some clones fail to appear in such tables; in the studies checked, an unresolved V gene covers under half of the shortfall, and the cause of the remainder is unknown. For V, J and clone size, that table is used; D and trimming come from the DNA. The sample has about 30,000 clones on record, about 80% of them singletons. The ten largest account for roughly 3.2% of the sample.

With respect to this clone: Its target antigen remains unknown. No much larger clone exists at a distance of one base, and base qualities are not known.

General conclusions and limits of the study: High GvH to HvG T cell clonal ratios were observed in the allografts of patients with donor T cell macrochimerism. GvH clones were detected in recipient bone marrow, and some appeared earlier in ileal mucosa or blood, consistent with an intestinal mucosal origin. The conclusions were limited by the relatively low number and heterogeneity of the intestinal transplant patients. Early after transplant, declines in HvG clones were associated with peak levels of circulating GvH clones.

Dithiothreitol, EDTA incubations and collagenase D digestion were used to isolate intraepithelial and lamina propria lymphocytes from graft specimens. Bulk TCR-beta sequencing was performed on serial intestinal graft biopsy specimens collected as late as 600 days after transplant. This specimen was ileum tissue, taken 98 days after intestinal transplantation. The chain uses TRBV12-1 and TRBJ2-3; the D segment call TRBD1 is taken from the table without a DNA check. TRBV12-1 is labeled a pseudogene. This clonotype was sampled from a human patient who received an intestinal transplant, so some T cells may come from the graft donor. The DNA reads TGTGCCAGCAGCCCCCTAGGGGCCACAGATACGCAGTATTTT. Its amino acids are CASSPLGATDTQYF.